These T cell receptor beta chains were read from a single sample in a study of cytomegalovirus exposure and HLA in healthy donors. The method was immunoSEQ multiplex PCR; TCRdb's version includes in-frame clones alone and lacks a portion of them. The data show 250,000 or so clones, 85% seen once. Sequenced input: PBMCs. The receptors here all came from a human donor in good health. Each CDR3 is given with its conserved first and last residue. Fields, in order: clone size, D gene, V gene, J gene, CDR3 DNA, CDR3 protein. D genes are given only for firm matches. Rows may omit the clone size; those that give it use once, few, many or a size class.

>few|.|TRBV7-3|TRBJ1-1
TGTGCCAGCAGCTTATCTGGAAGCCCAGGGAACACTGAAGCTTTCTTT
CASSLSGSPGNTEAFF
>.|TRBD2|TRBV27|TRBJ2-1
TGTGCCAGCAGTTTATCCCAACCGACTAGCGGGTGGAACAATGAGCAGTTCTTC
CASSLSQPTSGWNNEQFF
>.|.|TRBV4-1|TRBJ2-7
TGCGCCAGCAGCCAAGATAGGGCCTACGGGAGCTCCTACGAGCAGTACTTC
CASSQDRAYGSSYEQYF
>.|TRBD1|TRBV4-2|TRBJ1-5
TGTGCCAGCAGCCAAGACCTGACAGGGAACAGTCAGCCCCAGCATTTT
CASSQDLTGNSQPQHF
>.|TRBD1|TRBV6-1|TRBJ1-1
TGTGCCAGCAGTGGACAGGGACTTGGTGAAGCTTTCTTT
CASSGQGLGEAFF
>.|.|TRBV28|TRBJ2-1
TGTGCCAGCAGTCTCCTAGCGAAGCCCTACAATGAGCAGTTCTTC
CASSLLAKPYNEQFF
>.|.|TRBV5-4|TRBJ2-3
TGTGCCAGCAGCTTGGATCAGAATACGCAGTATTTT
CASSLDQNTQYF
>.|TRBD1|TRBV14|TRBJ1-2
TGTGCCAGCAGCCAAAGAGGTGACAGGGGGCGGACTAACTATGGCTACACCTTC
CASSQRGDRGRTNYGYTF
>.|TRBD1|TRBV30|TRBJ1-1
TGTGCCTGTTACCGACAGGGCCTACGTGAAGCTTTCTTT
CACYRQGLREAFF
>.|TRBD1|TRBV27|TRBJ2-1
TGTGCCAGCAGTCAGGATTTACAGGGGATCAATGAGCAGTTCTTC
CASSQDLQGINEQFF
>.|.|TRBV28|TRBJ2-6
TGTGCCACCCACTCTGGGGCCAACGTCCTGACTTTC
CATHSGANVLTF
>.|TRBD1|TRBV6-5|TRBJ1-6
TGTGCCAGCAGTTACTCGGGGACAGCTAATTCACCCCTCCACTTT
CASSYSGTANSPLHF
>few|.|TRBV7-7|TRBJ2-7
TGTGCTAGCAGCTTATCGGAGAGCTCCTACGAGCAGTACTTC
CASSLSESSYEQYF
>.|TRBD2|TRBV11-3|TRBJ2-1
TGTGCCAGCAGCAGGGACTACCACAATGAGCAGTTCTTC
CASSRDYHNEQFF
>.|.|TRBV7-2|TRBJ2-5
TGTGCCAGCAGCGGAGGGCCGGAAGAGACCCAGTACTTC
CASSGGPEETQYF
>.|.|TRBV5-4|TRBJ1-1
TGTGCCAGCACATCGAACACTGAAGCTTTCTTT
CASTSNTEAFF
>few|.|TRBV7-3|TRBJ1-1
TGTGCCAGCAGACCCAACGGGGTTCCGGGCACTGAAGCTTTCTTT
CASRPNGVPGTEAFF
>.|.|TRBV7-7|TRBJ2-5
TGTGCTAGCAGCTTATCATCGCGCGGGGAGACCCAGTACTTC
CASSLSSRGETQYF
>.|TRBD1|TRBV19|TRBJ1-4
TGTGCCAGTAGTACCACCAGGGGGGCCAGAATAACTAATGAAAAACTGTTTTTT
CASSTTRGARITNEKLFF
>.|TRBD2|TRBV6-1|TRBJ2-3
TGTGCCAGCAGTGAAGCGCTACTAGCGGGGTTCACAGATACGCAGTATTTT
CASSEALLAGFTDTQYF
>.|.|TRBV7-6|TRBJ2-5
TGTGCCAGCAGCCGAGCGTCATTAAGCTGGGAGACCCAGTACTTC
CASSRASLSWETQYF
>.|.|TRBV5-1|TRBJ2-7
TGCGCCAGCAGCTTGGGGTGGGAGGGGGCCTACGAGCAGTACTTC
CASSLGWEGAYEQYF
>.|TRBD1|TRBV28|TRBJ1-2
TGTGCCAGCAGTTTATTACTTAGTGGACAGGCGAACTATGGCTACACCTTC
CASSLLLSGQANYGYTF
>.|.|TRBV7-2|TRBJ2-7
TGTGCCAGCAGCTGGGGGGACCCCTCCTACGAGCAGTACTTC
CASSWGDPSYEQYF
>.|TRBD1|TRBV7-8|TRBJ2-3
TGTGCCAGCAGCTTAGCAACGGGACAGGGGTTACATACGCAGTATTTT
CASSLATGQGLHTQYF
>.|.|TRBV25-1|TRBJ1-2
TGTGCCAGCAGTGGGCGGAATAACTATGGCTACACCTTC
CASSGRNNYGYTF
>.|.|TRBV29-1|TRBJ1-5
TGCAGCGTTAAACAGGGTAGCAATCAGCCCCAGCATTTT
CSVKQGSNQPQHF
>.|TRBD1|TRBV6-5|TRBJ1-1
TGTGCCAGCAGTTACGCGTACAGGGGTTGGACTGAAGCTTTCTTT
CASSYAYRGWTEAFF
>.|.|TRBV7-2|TRBJ2-7
TGTGCCAGCAGCTTGGTCGGGGGGAGGGGGGAGCAGTACTTC
CASSLVGGRGEQYF
>.|.|TRBV27|TRBJ2-7
TGTGCCAGCGGTCTTGGAGAAATCTACGAGCAGTACTTC
CASGLGEIYEQYF
>.|TRBD1|TRBV18|TRBJ1-1
TGTGCCAGCTCACCATCGAGAGACAGGGGGATCAACACTGAAGCTTTCTTT
CASSPSRDRGINTEAFF
>.|.|TRBV30|TRBJ1-3
TGTGCCTGGACCATCTCTGGAAACACCATATATTTT
CAWTISGNTIYF
>.|.|TRBV2|TRBJ2-1
TGTGCCAGCAGCGAAGACTTCCCCCCGAAGGAGCAGTTCTTC
CASSEDFPPKEQFF
>.|TRBD2|TRBV9|TRBJ2-2
TGTGCCAGCACACTCGCGGGAGGTATCGGGGAGCTGTTTTTT
CASTLAGGIGELFF
>.|TRBD1|TRBV10-3|TRBJ2-6
TGTGCCATCAGTGCGGGACAGGGTCACAACGTCCTGACTTTC
CAISAGQGHNVLTF
>.|.|TRBV5-4|TRBJ2-3
TGTGCCAGCAGCTTGTATAGCGGCACAGATACGCAGTATTTT
CASSLYSGTDTQYF
>.|.|TRBV6-6|TRBJ1-1
TGTGCCAGCGGGGCCTTGGTTGGGAACACTGAAGCTTTCTTT
CASGALVGNTEAFF
>few|.|TRBV14|TRBJ2-1
TGTGCCAGCAGTCCACTAGCCCGAGTGGCCTACAATGAGCAGTTCTTC
CASSPLARVAYNEQFF
>.|.|TRBV6-1|TRBJ2-3
TGTGCCAGCAGTGAAGGAACAGCAGATACGCAGTATTTT
CASSEGTADTQYF
>.|.|TRBV28|TRBJ1-5
TGTGCCAGCAGTTTATCCTGGGGCGGTTTCCTCAATCCTAGCAATCAGCCCCAGCATTTT
CASSLSWGGFLNPSNQPQHF
>.|.|TRBV7-2|TRBJ2-7
TGTGCCAGCAGCTTATCTTTGGGGCCCCAGTACTTC
CASSLSLGPQYF
>few|TRBD1|TRBV10-3|TRBJ2-7
TGTGCCAGCAGTGAATGGACAGGGGGACCGCTCCTGGGAAGCGAGCAGTACTTC
CASSEWTGGPLLGSEQYF
>.|TRBD1|TRBV5-5|TRBJ1-2
TGTGCCAGCAGCTTGGGAGGACAGGCGGGCTACACCTTC
CASSLGGQAGYTF
>.|.|TRBV27|TRBJ1-4
TGTGCCAGCTCGGTTGGGACACCTCATAATGAAAAACTGTTTTTT
CASSVGTPHNEKLFF
>.|.|TRBV18|TRBJ2-1
TGTGCCAGCTCCCGACTCGAGACGGGCTACAATGAGCAGTTCTTC
CASSRLETGYNEQFF
>.|TRBD2|TRBV25-1|TRBJ2-3
TGTGCCAGCAGTGGACGACTAGCACCTCCTAGCACAGATACGCAGTATTTT
CASSGRLAPPSTDTQYF
>.|.|TRBV7-9|TRBJ2-1
TGTTCCAGCAGCAGACTTTACAATGAGCAGTTCTTC
CSSSRLYNEQFF
>.|TRBD1|TRBV27|TRBJ1-5
TGTGCCAGCAGTTTAATAGGGACAGGGGGTCAGCCCCAGCATTTT
CASSLIGTGGQPQHF